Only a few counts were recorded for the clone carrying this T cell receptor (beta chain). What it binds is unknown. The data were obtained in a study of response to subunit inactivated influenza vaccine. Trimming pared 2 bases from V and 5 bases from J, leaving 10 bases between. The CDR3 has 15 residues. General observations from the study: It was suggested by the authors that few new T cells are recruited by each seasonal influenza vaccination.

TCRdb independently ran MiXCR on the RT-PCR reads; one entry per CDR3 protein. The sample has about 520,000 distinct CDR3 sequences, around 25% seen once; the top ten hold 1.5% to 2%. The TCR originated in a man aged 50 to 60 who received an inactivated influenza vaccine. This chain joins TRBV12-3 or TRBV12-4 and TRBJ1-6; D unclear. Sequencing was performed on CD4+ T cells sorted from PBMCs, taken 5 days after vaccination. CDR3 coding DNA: TGTGCCAGCAGTTTAAGGCGGAGAGATAATTCACCCCTCCACTTT. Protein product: CASSLRRRDNSPLHF.